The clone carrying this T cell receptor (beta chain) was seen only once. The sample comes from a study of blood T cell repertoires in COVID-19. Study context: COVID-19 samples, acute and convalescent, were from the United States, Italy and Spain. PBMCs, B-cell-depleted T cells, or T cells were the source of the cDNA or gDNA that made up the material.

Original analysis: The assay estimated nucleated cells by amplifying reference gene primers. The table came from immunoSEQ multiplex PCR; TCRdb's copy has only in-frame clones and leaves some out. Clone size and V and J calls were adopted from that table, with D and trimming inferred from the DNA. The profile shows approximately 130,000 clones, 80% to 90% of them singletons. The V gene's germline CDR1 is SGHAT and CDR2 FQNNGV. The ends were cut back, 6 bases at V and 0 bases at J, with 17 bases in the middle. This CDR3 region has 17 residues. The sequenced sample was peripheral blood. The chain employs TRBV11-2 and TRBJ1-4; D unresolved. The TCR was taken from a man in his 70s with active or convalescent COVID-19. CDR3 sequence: CASRRMLAPATNEKLFF. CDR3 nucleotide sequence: TGTGCCAGCAGGCGGATGTTGGCTCCTGCAACTAATGAAAAACTGTTTTTT.